This TCR beta chain was documented in a study of PD-1 blockade in mismatch repair-deficient tumors. Looking at the study overall: All were previously treated, progressing patients with 11 to 13 mismatch repair-deficient cancer types. The study, taken as a whole, reports: Rapid post-treatment expansion, then contraction, generally preceding radiologic response, marked tumor-resident clones.

PCR or immunohistochemistry showed mismatch repair deficiency in every enrolled patient. This clone occurred once. What it binds is not known. Repertoires were generated with immunoSEQ multiplex PCR, while TCRdb's copy carries only in-frame clones and drops some. The sample holds about 79,000 clones; 80% to 90% are singletons and the top ten take roughly 5.5%. The V end lost 3 bases, the J end lost 6 bases, and 15 bases lay between the germline ends. CDR1 SNHLY and CDR2 FYNNEI come from the germline V gene. This CDR3 is 15 amino acids long. The V call is TRBV2, the J call TRBJ1-5; weak D call: TRBD1 (5 bases). This receptor was taken from an adult with mismatch repair-deficient cancer. The sample consisted of peripheral blood, taken 44 weeks after starting pembrolizumab. The CDR3 bases are TGTGCCAGCAGTGAGTGGTCTAGGGGAGGTCAGCCCCAGCATTTT. It specifies CASSEWSRGGQPQHF. Full variable domain (outside the CDR3, taken from reference TRBV2 and TRBJ1-5): EPEVTQTPSHQVTQMGQEVILRCVPISNHLYFYWYRQILGQKVEFLVSFYNNEISEKSEIFDDQFSVERPDGSNFTLKIRSTKLEDSAMYFCASSEWSRGGQPQHFGDGTRLSIL.